What follows is one T cell receptor (beta chain) and its context. The authors' processing: Estimation of nucleated cell counts was performed using reference gene primer amplification. This table comes from immunoSEQ multiplex PCR, and its TCRdb copy is limited to in-frame clones, with some not included. Clonal size and the V and J genes are those of that table, whereas D and trimming came from the DNA. Among more than 250,000 clones listed, about 88% were seen once. V trimming: 4 bases; J trimming: 4 bases; junction bases outside the gene matches: 7. The CDR3 runs 14 residues. The germline V gene encodes CDR1 SGHRS and CDR2 YFSETQ. These data come from a study of blood T cell repertoires in COVID-19. Whole-study context: Acute and convalescent COVID-19 samples came from the United States, Italy and Spain. Sample material is recorded as cDNA or gDNA derived from T cells, B-cell-depleted T cells, or PBMCs.

This TCR was recovered from a man younger than 35 with active or convalescent COVID-19. The chain links TRBV5-1 to TRBJ2-5; 7 bases line up with TRBD2. Material: peripheral blood. The CDR3 DNA is TGCGCCAGCAGCCGGGAGGTGGGGAGAGAGACCCAGTACTTC. It encodes CASSREVGRETQYF.